The 30 T cell receptor beta chains in this list originate from one sample, sequenced in a study of blood T cell repertoires in COVID-19. The protocol was immunoSEQ multiplex PCR, while the TCRdb copy is restricted to in-frame clones and leaves out a portion. Seen here are 150,000 to 250,000 clones, roughly 84% observed once, and the top ten hold 7.5%. Sequencing used PBMCs or T cells enriched from blood (not recorded which). Receptors originate from a man aged 35 to 55 who had recovered from COVID-19.

The chain carries TRBV11-2 and TRBJ1-1; tentative D call: TRBD1 (6 bases). V lost 0 bases, J lost 4 bases, and 12 bases lay in between. The CDR3 is 15 amino acids. Germline V lookup: CDR1 SGHAT, CDR2 FQNNGV. The CDR3 coding sequence is TGTGCCAGCAGCTTAGATACAGGGTGGAGCACTGAAGCTTTCTTT. Its protein product is CASSLDTGWSTEAFF.

CDR3 loop: CASSMGSRTGGNYGYTF. In nucleotides, the CDR3 is TGTGCCAGTAGTATGGGATCCAGGACAGGGGGCAACTATGGCTACACCTTC. The chain has TRBV19 and TRBJ1-2, with 11 bases matching TRBD1. CDR3 length: 17 residues. With 3 bases clipped from V and 2 bases from J, the junction kept 8 bases outside the gene matches. Germline lookup yields CDR1 LNHDA and CDR2 SQIVND (reference sequence). Full variable domain (missing parts from reference TRBV19 and TRBJ1-2): DGGITQSPKYLFRKEGQNVTLSCEQNLNHDAMYWYRQDPGQGLRLIYYSQIVNDFQKGDIAEGYSVSREKKESFPLTVTSAQKNPTAFYLCASSMGSRTGGNYGYTFGSGTRLTVV.

The genes are TRBV7-9 and TRBJ1-2; D perhaps matches TRBD1 (6 bases). Between the trimmed V and J ends, which lost 2 bases and 7 bases, there was a span of 14 bases. Germline V gene lookup returns CDR1 SEHNR and CDR2 FQNEAQ (reference sequence). The CDR3 totals 14 residues. The CDR3 DNA is TGTGCCAGCAGCTTAACCTCGACAGGAATTGGCTACACCTTC. This codes for CASSLTSTGIGYTF.

This rearrangement joins TRBV19 to TRBJ1-5, with D tentatively TRBD1 (5 bases). The germline V and J ends were trimmed by 5 bases and 1 base, with 12 bases remaining between them. The length of the CDR3 is 15 residues. Germline CDR1 reads LNHDA; CDR2 reads SQIVND (reference sequence). The CDR3 DNA reads as TGTGCCAGTAGTTGGGAAGGGGTGAGCAATCAGCCCCAGCATTTT. The encoded protein is CASSWEGVSNQPQHF.

This rearrangement joins TRBV19 to TRBJ2-7; TRBD1 agrees at 8 bases. The CDR3 covers 17 residues. Germline V gives CDR1 LNHDA, CDR2 SQIVND (reference sequence). Trimming removed 1 base from V and 5 bases from J; junction bases left unmatched: 13. CDR3 DNA: TGTGCCAGTAGTATAGTATTAGAGGACAGGGTACCCGACGAGCAGTACTTC. Translation: CASSIVLEDRVPDEQYF.

The V and J genes are TRBV19 and TRBJ1-4, with D tentatively TRBD1 (5 bases). The CDR3 is made up of 15 amino acids. V gave up 4 bases and J gave up 2 bases, with 11 bases separating them. Germline lookup yields CDR1 LNHDA and CDR2 SQIVND (reference sequence). CDR3 loop: CASSKPQGTNEKLFF. Written as DNA, the CDR3 is TGTGCCAGTAGTAAGCCCCAGGGTACTAATGAAAAACTGTTTTTT.

The CDR3 sequence: CASTRGQRSPLHF. CDR3 nucleotides: TGTGCCAGCACGCGGGGGCAAAGGTCACCCCTCCACTTT. The J gene is TRBJ1-6, the V gene TRBV6-5, with D possibly being TRBD1 (6 bases). With 7 bases removed from V and 10 bases from J, the gap between germline ends came to 14 bases. The length of the CDR3 is 13 residues. Germline V gene lookup returns CDR1 MNHEY and CDR2 SVGAGI.

The chain employs TRBV9 and TRBJ1-6, with a possible D match to TRBD1 (5 bases). Germline assignment: CDR1 SGDLS and CDR2 YYNGEE. The CDR3 is 16 residues long. V was clipped by 0 bases and J by 8 bases, with 15 bases between them. CDR3 sequence reads: CASSVDSGGTYSPLHF. Here the CDR3 DNA reads TGTGCCAGCAGCGTAGATTCGGGGGGTACCTATTCACCCCTCCACTTT.

The chain couples TRBV6-5 to TRBJ2-5; 8 bases agree with TRBD2. The CDR3 consists of 12 residues. Germline CDR1 and CDR2: MNHEY and SVGAGI. The CDR3 protein is CGSAGVGETQYF. In DNA form, the CDR3 reads TGTGGGTCAGCGGGGGTCGGGGAGACCCAGTACTTC.

This clone showed up just a few times. This chain uses TRBV7-3 with TRBJ1-5; D remains ambiguous. The CDR3 sequence is 13 residues long. With 1 base removed from V and 6 bases from J, the gap between germline ends came to 7 bases. In germline, CDR1 is SGHTA, CDR2 FQGTGA. The CDR3 region has the DNA TGTGCCAGCAGCTTAATCCCGGGTCAGCCCCAGCATTTT. This gives the protein CASSLIPGQPQHF.

The chain has TRBV4-2 and TRBJ2-7, with 8 bases identical to TRBD2. Per germline, CDR1 LGHNA and CDR2 YNFKEQ. V shed 4 bases and J 0 bases; nucleotides not matched to a gene: 2. This CDR3 region has 14 residues. The DNA of the CDR3 is TGTGCCAGCAGCCCCGGGACTAGCTCCTACGAGCAGTACTTC. The encoded protein is CASSPGTSSYEQYF.

This clone was recorded a few times. V usage is TRBV10-1 and J usage is TRBJ2-5; perhaps TRBD1 as D (6 bases). The germline V gene has CDR1 WNHNN and CDR2 SYGVQD (reference sequence). The CDR3 has 15 amino acids. With 4 bases removed from V and 2 bases from J, the gap between germline ends came to 14 bases. In nucleotides, the CDR3 is TGCGCCAGCAGTGGACAAACAGGGTTTCAAGAGACCCAGTACTTC. Its protein product is CASSGQTGFQETQYF.

This chain connects TRBV12-3 or TRBV12-4 to TRBJ1-2; TRBD1 might be the D (6 bases). The CDR3 is 13 amino acids. V was shortened by 5 bases and J by 8 bases, with 15 bases between the two germline ends. CDR3 nucleotides: TGTGCCAGCAGTAGTCCCAACAGGGCGGGCTACACCTTC. It yields the protein CASSSPNRAGYTF.

V and J are TRBV5-4 and TRBJ2-3; 10 nucleotides agree with TRBD2. Germline V lookup: CDR1 SGHNT, CDR2 YYREEE (reference sequence). V lost 4 bases and J lost 1; bases outside the gene matches: 6. This CDR3 region has 16 residues. The CDR3 DNA sequence: TGTGCCAGCAGCGCGTACGGGACTAGCGGCACAGATACGCAGTATTTT. The encoded protein is CASSAYGTSGTDTQYF.

This chain links TRBV7-9 with TRBJ1-4; D is possibly TRBD1 (6 bases). Germline V gene lookup returns CDR1 SEHNR and CDR2 FQNEAQ (reference sequence). The CDR3 length is 15 residues. Trimming left V 3 bases short and J 4 bases short, with 12 bases between. CDR3 nucleotides: TGTGCCAGCAGCTTTGGACAGCAATATAATGAAAAACTGTTTTTT. This translates into CASSFGQQYNEKLFF.

V usage is TRBV20-1 and J usage is TRBJ1-6, with D tentatively TRBD1 (6 bases). Trimming took 3 bases from V and 6 from J, leaving 15 bases between them. Germline V gene sequence: CDR1 DFQATT, CDR2 SNEGSKA (reference sequence). This CDR3 comprises 15 residues. CDR3 coding DNA: TGCAGTGCTAGTGTGGACAGAGCAGCTAATTCACCCCTCCACTTT. This gives the protein CSASVDRAANSPLHF.

This clone was counted a single time. The V call is TRBV30, the J call TRBJ1-3; a possible D gene is TRBD1 (6 bases). Germline values: CDR1 GTSNPN, CDR2 SVGIG (reference sequence). Deletions cut 0 bases from V and 4 bases from J, with 13 bases between. The CDR3 covers 15 residues. The CDR3 sequence is CAWSVDRSGGNTIYF. CDR3 nucleotides: TGTGCCTGGAGTGTGGACAGATCGGGGGGAAACACCATATATTTT.

With regard to this clone: One junction end disagrees with the germline gene, perhaps due to a read error. The V and J genes are TRBV2 and TRBJ1-4, with D perhaps matching TRBD1 (6 bases). This CDR3 region has 11 residues. The germline CDR1 and CDR2 sequences are SNHLY and FYNNEI. The CDR3 loop reads CASSVAGATRF. The CDR3 DNA is TGTGCCAGCAGTGTTGCGGGGGCGACGAGGTTT.

There are a few counts of this clone. The rearrangement links TRBV5-1 to TRBJ1-2, with 7 bases aligning to TRBD1. CDR3 length: 13 amino acids. V lost 0 bases and J lost 6; bases outside the gene matches: 2. Germline V CDR1 and CDR2: SGHRS, YFSETQ. Written as DNA, the CDR3 is TGCGCCAGCAGCTTGGGAGGGGGCGATGGCTACACCTTC. Amino acids: CASSLGGGDGYTF.

J is TRBJ2-7 and V is TRBV2, with TRBD2 matching over 13 bases. The ends lost 7 bases at V and 4 bases at J; junction bases unmatched: 4. Germline V gene data show CDR1 as SNHLY and CDR2 as FYNNEI. The CDR3 totals 14 residues. The CDR3 nucleotides are TGTGCCAGCACCCCGGGACTAGCGGGGTACGAGCAGTACTTC. Translated: CASTPGLAGYEQYF.

The V and J genes are TRBV2 and TRBJ1-4; D may be TRBD1 (6 bases). The CDR3 length is 15 residues. Germline assignment: CDR1 SNHLY and CDR2 FYNNEI. V lost 2 bases, J lost 8 bases, and 15 bases lay in between. CDR3 sequence reads: CASSERGIRGEKLFF. For the CDR3, the DNA is TGTGCCAGCAGTGAAAGGGGGATCAGAGGCGAAAAACTGTTTTTT.

The V call is TRBV19, the J call TRBJ1-2; 8 bases agree with TRBD1. The CDR3 has 19 residues. The V gene end was trimmed by 3 bases and the J gene end by 2 bases; junction bases not matched to a gene: 17. The V gene's germline CDR1 is LNHDA and CDR2 SQIVND (reference sequence). DNA of the CDR3: TGTGCCAGTAGTATTCGAGGTTTTCGACAGGGGACCTTGAACTATGGCTACACCTTC. Protein sequence: CASSIRGFRQGTLNYGYTF. The full variable domain, with the rest looked up from reference TRBV19 and TRBJ1-2, is DGGITQSPKYLFRKEGQNVTLSCEQNLNHDAMYWYRQDPGQGLRLIYYSQIVNDFQKGDIAEGYSVSREKKESFPLTVTSAQKNPTAFYLCASSIRGFRQGTLNYGYTFGSGTRLTVV.

The V call is TRBV4-1, the J call TRBJ1-6; TRBD1 might be the D (6 bases). CDR1 and CDR2 (germline): MGHRA, YSYEKL. The CDR3 totals 16 residues. The V end lost 0 bases, the J end lost 8 bases, and 14 bases lay between the germline ends. CDR3 DNA: TGCGCCAGCAGCCAAGATCAGCGGCAGGGGTATTCACCCCTCCACTTT. It specifies CASSQDQRQGYSPLHF.

The chain joins TRBV19 to TRBJ1-2; 9 bases are shared with TRBD1. Germline V gene lookup returns CDR1 LNHDA and CDR2 SQIVND (reference sequence). This CDR3 has 14 amino acids. J lost 3 bases, V lost 5 bases, and 4 bases had no gene match. The CDR3 reads CASSADRGDYGYTF. In DNA, the CDR3 is TGTGCCAGTAGTGCCGACAGGGGGGACTATGGCTACACCTTC. Looking up the rest from reference TRBV19 and TRBJ1-2 gives the full variable domain: DGGITQSPKYLFRKEGQNVTLSCEQNLNHDAMYWYRQDPGQGLRLIYYSQIVNDFQKGDIAEGYSVSREKKESFPLTVTSAQKNPTAFYLCASSADRGDYGYTFGSGTRLTVV.

The V and J genes are TRBV19 and TRBJ1-5; the match to TRBD1 covers 7 bases. Per the germline V gene, CDR1 is LNHDA and CDR2 is SQIVND (reference sequence). The CDR3 totals 16 residues. J lost 0 bases, V lost 4 bases, and 6 bases had no gene match. CDR3 DNA: TGTGCCAGTAGTAAGTCACAGGGGAATAGCAATCAGCCCCAGCATTTT. It codes for CASSKSQGNSNQPQHF. Full variable domain (outside the CDR3, taken from reference TRBV19 and TRBJ1-5): DGGITQSPKYLFRKEGQNVTLSCEQNLNHDAMYWYRQDPGQGLRLIYYSQIVNDFQKGDIAEGYSVSREKKESFPLTVTSAQKNPTAFYLCASSKSQGNSNQPQHFGDGTRLSIL.

The chain recombines TRBV3-1 (or the pseudogene TRBV3-2) with TRBJ1-2; D may be TRBD1 (5 bases). Germline V gives CDR1 LGHDT, CDR2 YNNKEL (reference sequence). This CDR3 has 15 residues. V lost 4 bases, J lost 1 base, and 13 bases lay in between. The CDR3 nucleotides are TGTGCCAGCAGCCTAACAGGCACTTTTAACTATGGCTACACCTTC. It encodes CASSLTGTFNYGYTF.

The chain combines TRBV5-5 with TRBJ1-2; 8 bases line up with TRBD1. The J segment lost 5 bases and the V segment lost 0 bases, leaving 6 bases of the junction unmatched. This CDR3 has 15 amino acids. Germline CDR1 reads SGHKS; CDR2 reads YYEKEE (reference sequence). The CDR3 is CASSLVQGARYGYTF. The CDR3 DNA follows: TGTGCCAGCAGCTTGGTCCAGGGGGCGCGATATGGCTACACCTTC. The full variable domain, with the rest looked up from reference TRBV5-5 and TRBJ1-2, is DAGVTQSPTHLIKTRGQQVTLRCSPISGHKSVSWYQQVLGQGPQFIFQYYEKEERGRGNFPDRFSARQFPNYSSELNVNALLLGDSALYLCASSLVQGARYGYTFGSGTRLTVV.

The chain has TRBV7-6 and TRBJ2-2; TRBD1 aligns across 7 bases. Trimming at V came to 5 bases and at J to 6 bases, leaving 15 bases not matched to a gene. This CDR3 is built from 17 residues. Germline assignment: CDR1 SGHVS and CDR2 FNYEAQ. DNA of the CDR3: TGTGCCAGCAGCCTACCTAAGACAGGGTCCTTATCCGGGGAGCTGTTTTTT. It codes for CASSLPKTGSLSGELFF. The whole variable domain, remainder taken from reference TRBV7-6 and TRBJ2-2, is GAGVSQSPRYKVTKRGQDVALRCDPISGHVSLYWYRQALGQGPEFLTYFNYEAQQDKSGLPNDRFSAERPEGSISTLTIQRTEQRDSAMYRCASSLPKTGSLSGELFFGEGSRLTVL.

V is TRBV19 and J is TRBJ1-2; D not certain. This CDR3 contains 13 residues. Germline CDR1 LNHDA, CDR2 SQIVND (reference sequence). Trimming removed 5 bases from V and 4 bases from J, with 11 bases in between. The CDR3 region has the DNA TGTGCCAGTAGTTCCGACGGACTCTATGGCTACACCTTC. This gives the protein CASSSDGLYGYTF.

The gene calls are TRBV5-6 and TRBJ1-4, with 7 bases matching TRBD1. The CDR3 spans 15 residues. V lost 4 bases, J lost 7 bases, and 10 bases stayed unmatched. CDR1 and CDR2 (germline): SGHDT, YYEEEE. The CDR3 nucleotides read TGTGCCAGCAGCCTATCCACAGGGGCGGCTGAAAAACTGTTTTTT. The encoded protein is CASSLSTGAAEKLFF.